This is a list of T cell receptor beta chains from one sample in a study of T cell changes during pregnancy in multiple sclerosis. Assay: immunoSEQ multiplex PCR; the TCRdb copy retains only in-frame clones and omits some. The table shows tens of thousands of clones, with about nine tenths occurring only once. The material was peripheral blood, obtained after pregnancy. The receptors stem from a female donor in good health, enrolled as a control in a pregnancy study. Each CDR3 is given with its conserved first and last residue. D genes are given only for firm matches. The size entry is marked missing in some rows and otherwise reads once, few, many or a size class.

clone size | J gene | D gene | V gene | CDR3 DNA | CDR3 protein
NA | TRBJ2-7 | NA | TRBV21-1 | TGTGCCAGCACCGCGGGGGGTCCGACCTACGAGCAGTACTTC | CASTAGGPTYEQYF
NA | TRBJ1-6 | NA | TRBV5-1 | TGCGCCAGCAGCTTGGAGGGGGTTTATTCACCCCTCCACTTT | CASSLEGVYSPLHF
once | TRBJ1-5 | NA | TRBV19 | TGTGCCAGTAGTATATCAGGGGTTCCCAATCAGCCCCAGCATTTT | CASSISGVPNQPQHF
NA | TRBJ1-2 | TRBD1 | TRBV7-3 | TGTGCCAGCAGCCCCGACAGGGCTTATGGCTACACCTTC | CASSPDRAYGYTF
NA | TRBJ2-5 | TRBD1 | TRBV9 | TGTGCCAGCAGCGTGCTAGGGACAGGGGGACAAGAGACCCAGTACTTC | CASSVLGTGGQETQYF
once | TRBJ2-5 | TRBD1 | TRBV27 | TGTGCCAGCAGTTTACTACAGGGGGGCCAAGAGACCCAGTACTTC | CASSLLQGGQETQYF
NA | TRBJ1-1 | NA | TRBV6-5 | TGTGCCAGCAGGGGCGACAGCCAGAACACTGAAGCTTTCTTT | CASRGDSQNTEAFF
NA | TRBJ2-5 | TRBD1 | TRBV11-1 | TGTGCCAGCAGCTTGGGGACAGGGAGAGAGACCCAGTACTTC | CASSLGTGRETQYF
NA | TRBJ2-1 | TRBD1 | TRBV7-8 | TGTGCCAGCAGCTTATCAGGGGGCTATTGGAGTGAGCAGTTCTTC | CASSLSGGYWSEQFF
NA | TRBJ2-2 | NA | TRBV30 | TGTGCCTGGAGTGTACAGCTAGCGCTACCCTCGAGCACCGGGGAGCTGTTTTTT | CAWSVQLALPSSTGELFF
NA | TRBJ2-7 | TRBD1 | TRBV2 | TGTGCCAGCAGGGGACAGGGTCAGGAGCAGTACTTC | CASRGQGQEQYF
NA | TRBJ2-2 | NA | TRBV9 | TGTGCCAGCAGCGTACGTAGGGGGACACCCACCGGGGAGCTGTTTTTT | CASSVRRGTPTGELFF
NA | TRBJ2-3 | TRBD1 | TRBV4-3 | TGCGCCAGCACCGAACGATACAGGGGAGGCACAGATACGCAGTATTTT | CASTERYRGGTDTQYF
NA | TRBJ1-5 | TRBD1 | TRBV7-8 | TGTGCCAGCAGCTTAAGACAGGGGAATCAGCCCCAGCATTTT | CASSLRQGNQPQHF
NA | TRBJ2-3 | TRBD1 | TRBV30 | TGTGCCTGGAGTGGACAGGGTGGGCACACAGATACGCAGTATTTT | CAWSGQGGHTDTQYF
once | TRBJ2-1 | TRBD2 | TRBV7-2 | TGTGCCAGCAGCTCGCTAGCGGGGGATGAGCAGTTCTTC | CASSSLAGDEQFF